Below, 13 T cell receptor beta chains from the same sample are listed, as sequenced in a study of T-cell memory formation after mild COVID-19. TCRdb recomputed calls from the 5' RACE reads with MiXCR, one row per CDR3 protein. Of hundreds of thousands of distinct CDR3 sequences listed, roughly 20% are singletons. Sequencing input: PBMCs or a T cell subset sorted from them (not recorded which). The receptors stem from an adult woman who had mild COVID-19 (a few samples of this study predate the infection). Cell type and time point are not known.

The chain uses TRBV20-1 and TRBJ2-7; D is possibly TRBD1 (5 bases). The CDR3 is 14 amino acids. V was trimmed by 3 bases and J by 4 bases, leaving 16 bases between them. Germline CDR1 and CDR2: DFQATT and SNEGSKA (reference sequence). CDR3 sequence: CSASRARVGYEQYF. In DNA, the CDR3 is TGCAGTGCTAGTAGGGCCAGGGTGGGGTACGAGCAGTACTTC.

V and J are TRBV7-9 and TRBJ2-3, with 10 positions matching TRBD2. Per the germline V gene, CDR1 is SEHNR and CDR2 is FQNEAQ (reference sequence). The CDR3 loop spans 16 amino acids. The V and J ends lost 5 bases and 2 bases, in that order; junction bases with no gene match: 7. The CDR3 sequence is CASSPFTSGITDTQYF. DNA for the CDR3: TGTGCCAGCAGCCCATTTACTAGCGGGATCACAGATACGCAGTATTTT.

The chain combines TRBV12-3 or TRBV12-4 with TRBJ1-1; unclear D gene. CDR3 length: 14 residues. Trimming cost V 2 bases and J 1 base, with 8 bases left between them. CDR3 sequence reads: CASSLHRGNTEAFF. In nucleotides, the CDR3 is TGTGCCAGCAGTTTACACAGAGGGAACACTGAAGCTTTCTTT.

This clonotype showed up just a few times. This sequence joins TRBV27 and TRBJ1-6; 10 bases are a match to TRBD1. V lost 8 bases to trimming and J lost 5 bases; unmatched junction nucleotides: 9. The CDR3 has 16 amino acids. Germline loops: CDR1 MNHEY, CDR2 SMNVEV (reference sequence). CDR3 nucleotide sequence: TGTGCCAGCCCCCCTCCCGGGACAGGGGATAATTCACCCCTCCACTTT. Protein: CASPPPGTGDNSPLHF.

This clonotype was observed a handful of times. V is TRBV9 and J is TRBJ2-1, with TRBD2 identical over 9 bases. The CDR3 loop spans 15 amino acids. Per the germline V gene, CDR1 is SGDLS and CDR2 is YYNGEE. V was clipped by 3 bases and J by 0 bases; unmatched bases: 1. This chain's CDR3 is CASSGTSDSYNEQFF. CDR3 DNA: TGTGCCAGCAGCGGGACTAGCGACTCCTACAATGAGCAGTTCTTC.

This chain connects TRBV5-1 to TRBJ2-7; tentative D call: TRBD2 (6 bases). Per the germline V gene, CDR1 is SGHRS and CDR2 is YFSETQ. V was pared by 2 bases and J by 3 bases, with 12 bases between. The CDR3 length is 14 residues. Written as DNA, the CDR3 is TGCGCCAGCAGCTTCGGGGGACCAAACTACGAGCAGTACTTC. It is translated as CASSFGGPNYEQYF.

This sequence joins TRBV5-1 and TRBJ1-2; D possibly corresponds to TRBD1 (5 bases). CDR1 and CDR2 (germline): SGHRS, YFSETQ. Trimming pared 2 bases from V and 7 bases from J, leaving 24 bases between. The CDR3 sequence is 17 residues long. The CDR3 here is CASSLVGTRIMDSGYTF. Here the CDR3 DNA reads TGCGCCAGCAGCTTAGTAGGGACGAGGATTATGGATTCTGGCTACACCTTC.

V is TRBV15 and J is TRBJ2-3; 11 nucleotides match TRBD2. Germline assignment: CDR1 LNHNV and CDR2 YYDKDF (reference sequence). This CDR3 is built from 17 residues. V lost 1 base to trimming and J lost 6 bases; unmatched junction nucleotides: 9. DNA for the CDR3: TGTGCCACCAGCAGAGGCTCTACTAGCGGGAGAAGTGATACGCAGTATTTT. Encoded protein: CATSRGSTSGRSDTQYF.

The sample holds a few counts of this clonotype. The J gene is TRBJ2-3, the V gene TRBV3-1; perhaps TRBD2 as D (5 bases). The CDR3 extends over 14 amino acids. V was cut by 0 bases and J by 4 bases, with 8 bases left in between. CDR1 LGHDT and CDR2 YNNKEL come from the germline V gene (reference sequence). The CDR3 coding sequence is TGTGCCAGCAGCCAAGATTCGGGGTCAGATACGCAGTATTTT. Its protein is CASSQDSGSDTQYF.

In this sample, this clonotype turned up a few times. This chain uses TRBV6-2 or TRBV6-3 with TRBJ2-1; 11 bases map to TRBD2. This CDR3 comprises 15 residues. Germline V lookup: CDR1 MNHEY, CDR2 SVGEGT. The junction had 7 bases not matched to a gene; V was cut back by 3 bases and J by 9 bases. The CDR3, as DNA: TGTGCCAGCAGTTATCAGGCTAGCGGGAGGACTGAGCAGTTCTTC. This codes for CASSYQASGRTEQFF.

In this sample, this clonotype turned up a few times. V is TRBV7-3 and J is TRBJ2-1; 9 positions agree with TRBD2. Germline CDR1 SGHTA, CDR2 FQGTGA. CDR3 length: 14 residues. J was trimmed by 8 bases and V by 5 bases; bases with no gene match: 7. As DNA, the CDR3 is TGTGCCAGCAGCATTAGCGGGAGTTTAGATGAGCAGTTCTTC. This translates into CASSISGSLDEQFF.

In regard to this clonotype: One end of the junction fails to match germline, which may point to a read error. The chain joins TRBV20-1 to TRBJ2-1; 12 bases map to TRBD2. Looked up from germline, CDR1 is DFQATT and CDR2 is SNEGSKA (reference sequence). CDR3 length: 14 residues. CDR3 nucleotide sequence: TGCAGTGCCCCGACTAGCGGGAGACTTAATGATCAGTTCTTC. It encodes CSAPTSGRLNDQFF.

The chain couples TRBV20-1 to TRBJ1-1; D is possibly TRBD1 (6 bases). Germline lookup yields CDR1 DFQATT and CDR2 SNEGSKA (reference sequence). The CDR3 extends over 15 amino acids. Between the trimmed V and J ends, which lost 1 base and 1 base, there was a span of 13 bases. This chain's CDR3 is CSARGFQGRNTEAFF. CDR3 nucleotides: TGCAGTGCTAGAGGGTTCCAGGGGAGGAACACTGAAGCTTTCTTT.